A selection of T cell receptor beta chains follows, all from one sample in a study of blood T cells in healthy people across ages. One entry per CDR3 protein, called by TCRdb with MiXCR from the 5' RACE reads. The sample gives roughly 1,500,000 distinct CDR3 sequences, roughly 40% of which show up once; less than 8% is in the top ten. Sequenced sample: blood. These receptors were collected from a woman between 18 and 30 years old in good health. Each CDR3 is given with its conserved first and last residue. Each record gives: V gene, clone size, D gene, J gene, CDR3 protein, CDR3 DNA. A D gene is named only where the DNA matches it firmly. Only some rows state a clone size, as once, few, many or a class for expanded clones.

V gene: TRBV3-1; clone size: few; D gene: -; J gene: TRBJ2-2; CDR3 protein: CASSQELIDATVLPNTGELFF; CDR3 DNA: TGTGCCAGCAGCCAAGAATTGATTGATGCGACAGTCCTTCCGAACACCGGGGAGCTGTTTTTT
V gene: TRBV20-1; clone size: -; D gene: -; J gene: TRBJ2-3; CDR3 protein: CSARAGAGRGVDTQYF; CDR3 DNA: TGCAGTGCTAGAGCGGGGGCGGGACGGGGGGTGGATACGCAGTATTTT
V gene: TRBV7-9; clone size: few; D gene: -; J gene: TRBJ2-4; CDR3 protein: CASSSPEAKNIQYF; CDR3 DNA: TGTGCCAGCAGCTCCCCAGAAGCCAAAAACATTCAGTACTTC
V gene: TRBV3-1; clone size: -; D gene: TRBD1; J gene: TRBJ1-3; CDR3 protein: CASSSGTGYGNTIYF; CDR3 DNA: TGTGCCAGCAGCTCTGGGACAGGGTACGGAAACACCATATATTTT
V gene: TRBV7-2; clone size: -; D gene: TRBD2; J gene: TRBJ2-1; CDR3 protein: CASSLDITLAGSYNEQFF; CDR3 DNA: TGTGCCAGCAGCTTAGATATAACGCTAGCGGGGAGCTATAATGAGCAGTTCTTC
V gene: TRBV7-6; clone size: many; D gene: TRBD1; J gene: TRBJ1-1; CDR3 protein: CASSQPGGTEAFF; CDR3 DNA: TGTGCCAGCAGCCAGCCAGGGGGGACTGAAGCTTTCTTT
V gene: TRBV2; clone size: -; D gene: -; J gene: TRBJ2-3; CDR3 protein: CAGSAVGGDTQYF; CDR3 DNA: TGTGCCGGCAGTGCGGTCGGAGGGGATACGCAGTATTTT
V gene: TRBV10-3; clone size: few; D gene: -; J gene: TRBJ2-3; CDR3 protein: CAIKGPRGSTDTQYF; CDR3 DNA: TGTGCCATCAAAGGCCCACGGGGTTCTACAGATACGCAGTATTTT
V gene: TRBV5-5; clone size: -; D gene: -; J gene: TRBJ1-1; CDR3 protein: CASSPGLRKGNTEAFF; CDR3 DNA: TGTGCCAGCAGCCCCGGACTAAGGAAGGGGAACACTGAAGCTTTCTTT
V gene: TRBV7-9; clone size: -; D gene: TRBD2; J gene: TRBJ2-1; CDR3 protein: CASSLESSGSRDEQFF; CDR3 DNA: TGTGCCAGCAGCTTAGAGTCTAGCGGGAGTAGAGATGAGCAGTTCTTC
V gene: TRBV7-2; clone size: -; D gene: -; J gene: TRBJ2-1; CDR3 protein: CASSWGRVRKLYDEQFF; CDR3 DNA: TGTGCCAGCAGCTGGGGCAGGGTAAGGAAGTTATACGATGAGCAGTTCTTC
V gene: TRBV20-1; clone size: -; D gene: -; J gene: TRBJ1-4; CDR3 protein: CSAPRTVTNEKLFF; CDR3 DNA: TGCAGTGCCCCCAGGACAGTAACTAATGAAAAACTGTTTTTT
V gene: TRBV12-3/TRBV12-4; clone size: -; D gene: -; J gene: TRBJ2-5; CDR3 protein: CASSLWPSQETQYF; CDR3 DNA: TGTGCCAGCAGTTTATGGCCATCCCAAGAGACCCAGTACTTC
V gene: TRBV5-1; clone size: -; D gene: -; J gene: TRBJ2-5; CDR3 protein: CASSSGRSGETQYF; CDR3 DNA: TGCGCCAGCAGCTCGGGACGTTCGGGGGAGACCCAGTACTTC
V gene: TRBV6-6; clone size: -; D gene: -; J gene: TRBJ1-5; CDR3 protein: CASSPDGGNQPQHF; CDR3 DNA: TGTGCCAGCAGCCCCGACGGGGGCAATCAGCCCCAGCATTTT
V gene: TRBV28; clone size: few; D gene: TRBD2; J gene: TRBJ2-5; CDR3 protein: CASSLLLLAGAGETQYF; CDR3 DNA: TGTGCCAGCAGCCTACTACTCTTAGCGGGGGCGGGAGAGACCCAGTACTTC
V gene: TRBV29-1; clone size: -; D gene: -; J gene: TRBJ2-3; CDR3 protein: CSKIGGGTDTQYF; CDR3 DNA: TGCAGCAAGATAGGGGGGGGCACAGATACGCAGTATTTT
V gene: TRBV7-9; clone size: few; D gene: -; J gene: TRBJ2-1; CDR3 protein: CASSSQGPYNEQFF; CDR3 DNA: TGTGCCAGCAGCAGCCAGGGACCATACAATGAGCAGTTCTTC
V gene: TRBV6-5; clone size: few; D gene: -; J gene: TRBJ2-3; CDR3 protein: CASSYSPGRISTDTQYF; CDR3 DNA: TGTGCCAGCAGTTACTCCCCGGGACGGATTAGCACAGATACGCAGTATTTT
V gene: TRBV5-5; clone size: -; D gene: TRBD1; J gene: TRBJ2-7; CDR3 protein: CASSPLTGGNEQYF; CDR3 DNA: TGTGCCAGCAGCCCGTTGACAGGGGGCAACGAGCAGTACTTC
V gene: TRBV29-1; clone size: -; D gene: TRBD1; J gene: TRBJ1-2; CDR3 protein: CSVDVVRGPSSYTF; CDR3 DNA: TGCAGCGTTGACGTAGTGAGGGGGCCATCATCCTACACCTTC
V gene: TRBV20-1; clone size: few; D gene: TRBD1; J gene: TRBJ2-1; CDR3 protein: CSARVGKGQGGTYNEQFF; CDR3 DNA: TGCAGTGCCCGGGTCGGTAAGGGACAGGGGGGCACCTACAATGAGCAGTTCTTC
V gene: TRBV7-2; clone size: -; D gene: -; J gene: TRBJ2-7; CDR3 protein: CASSLDGPFYEQYF; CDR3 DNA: TGTGCCAGCAGCTTAGACGGGCCCTTCTACGAGCAGTACTTC
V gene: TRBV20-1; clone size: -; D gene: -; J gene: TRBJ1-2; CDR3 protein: CSARDSKPGHPSGNYGYTF; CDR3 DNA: TGCAGTGCTAGAGATTCCAAACCGGGACACCCTTCAGGGAACTATGGCTACACCTTC
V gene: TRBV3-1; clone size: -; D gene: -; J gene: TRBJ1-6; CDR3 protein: CASSPSGIWANSPLHF; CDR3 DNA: TGTGCCAGCAGCCCTTCAGGGATTTGGGCGAATTCACCCCTCCACTTT
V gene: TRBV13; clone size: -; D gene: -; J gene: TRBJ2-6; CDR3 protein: CASSFGTGKVSGANVLTF; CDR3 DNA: TGTGCCAGCAGCTTTGGTACGGGCAAGGTCTCTGGGGCCAACGTCCTGACTTTC
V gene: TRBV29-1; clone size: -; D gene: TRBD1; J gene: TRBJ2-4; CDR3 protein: CSADRGKGEQYF; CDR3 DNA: TGCAGCGCTGACAGGGGTAAGGGAGAGCAGTACTTC
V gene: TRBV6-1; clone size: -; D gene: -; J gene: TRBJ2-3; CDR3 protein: CASKAYMARDTQYF; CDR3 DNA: TGTGCCAGCAAGGCCTACATGGCGAGGGATACGCAGTATTTT
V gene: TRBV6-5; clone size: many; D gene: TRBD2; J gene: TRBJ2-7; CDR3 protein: CASSFGLAGDLEQYF; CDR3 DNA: TGTGCCAGCAGTTTTGGACTAGCGGGAGATTTAGAGCAGTACTTC
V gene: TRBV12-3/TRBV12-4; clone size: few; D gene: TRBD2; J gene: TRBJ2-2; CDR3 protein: CASSASSGKAGELFF; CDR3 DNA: TGTGCCAGCAGCGCGTCTAGCGGGAAAGCCGGGGAGCTGTTTTTT
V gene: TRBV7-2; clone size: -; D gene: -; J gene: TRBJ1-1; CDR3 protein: CASSRDRLEAFF; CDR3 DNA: TGTGCCAGCAGCCGAGACAGGCTCGAAGCTTTCTTT
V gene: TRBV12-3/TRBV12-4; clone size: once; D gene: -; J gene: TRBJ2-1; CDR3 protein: CASSWAGLPLGEQFF; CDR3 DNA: TGTGCCAGCAGTTGGGCGGGACTGCCCCTGGGTGAGCAGTTCTTC
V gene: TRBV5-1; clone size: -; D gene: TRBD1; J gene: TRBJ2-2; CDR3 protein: CASSVNRGPIGELFF; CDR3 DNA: TGCGCCAGCAGCGTGAACAGGGGGCCGATCGGGGAGCTGTTTTTT
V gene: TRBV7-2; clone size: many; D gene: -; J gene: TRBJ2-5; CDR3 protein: CASSSTQETQYF; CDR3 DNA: TGTGCCAGCAGCTCAACCCAAGAGACCCAGTACTTC
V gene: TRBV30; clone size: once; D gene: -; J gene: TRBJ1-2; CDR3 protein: CAWRQLDPTGYTF; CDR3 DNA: TGTGCCTGGAGACAATTGGACCCCACGGGCTACACCTTC
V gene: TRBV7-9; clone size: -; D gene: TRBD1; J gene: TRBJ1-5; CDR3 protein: CASSVTGTEKNQPQHF; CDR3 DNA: TGTGCCAGCAGCGTAACGGGGACAGAAAAAAATCAGCCCCAGCATTTT
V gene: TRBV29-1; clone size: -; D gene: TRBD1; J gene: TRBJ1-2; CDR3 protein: CSFTGTGGSYGYTF; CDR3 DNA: TGCAGCTTTACCGGGACAGGGGGTTCCTATGGCTACACCTTC
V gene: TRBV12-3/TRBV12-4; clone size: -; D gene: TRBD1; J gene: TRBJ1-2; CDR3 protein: CASSRDRGSNYGYTF; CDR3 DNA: TGTGCCAGCAGCAGAGACAGGGGCTCCAACTATGGCTACACCTTC
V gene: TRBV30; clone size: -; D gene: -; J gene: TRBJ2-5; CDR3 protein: CAWSSGLLETQYF; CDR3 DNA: TGTGCCTGGAGTTCGGGACTGTTGGAGACCCAGTACTTC
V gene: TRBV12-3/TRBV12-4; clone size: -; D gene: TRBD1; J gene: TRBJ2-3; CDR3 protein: CASTRDRGITDTQYF; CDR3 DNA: TGTGCCAGCACCCGAGACAGGGGGATAACAGATACGCAGTATTTT
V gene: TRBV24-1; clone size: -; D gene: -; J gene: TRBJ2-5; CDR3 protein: CATSGGSKTQYF; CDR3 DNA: TGTGCCACCAGTGGTGGCAGCAAGACCCAGTACTTC